This TCR beta chain was retrieved from a study of blood T cell repertoires in COVID-19. Study-level information: The samples span acute and convalescent COVID-19 from the United States, Italy and Spain.

This clone was found once. The table came from immunoSEQ multiplex PCR; TCRdb's copy has only in-frame clones and leaves some out. The sample has 350,000 to 450,000 clones, roughly 86% seen once; the top ten hold 2.3%. Trimming left V 5 bases short and J 4 bases short, with 14 bases between. Germline loops: CDR1 MDHEN, CDR2 SYDVKM. The CDR3 length is 14 residues. The source material was peripheral blood. This sequence was found in a woman aged 55-70 years with COVID-19, enrolled during active disease. The chain uses TRBV28 and TRBJ1-1, with a possible D match to TRBD1 (6 bases). The CDR3 nucleotides are TGTGCCAGCAGTCCACAGGGAAGGGGCACTGAAGCTTTCTTT. This translates into CASSPQGRGTEAFF.